This record looks at one T cell receptor beta chain sequence and its context. The antigen this receptor binds is unknown. No per-base quality is available; no much larger clone lies one base away. Patients with a history of autoimmune disease or receiving systemic immunosuppression were excluded from the trial. Peripheral blood for TCR sequencing was drawn from every dose cohort at baseline, at cycle 4 day 1 and at cycle 7 day 1. The samples were drawn from a first-in-human, open-label, multicenter phase I dose-escalation trial of ivuxolimab. Adults with locally advanced or metastatic head and neck squamous cell, hepatocellular, melanoma or renal cell carcinoma were enrolled in the trial. CD4+ and CD8+ T cells were sorted separately from peripheral blood before TCR sequencing. The germline V gene supplies CDR1 KGHSH and CDR2 LQKENI. V gives up 6 bases and J gives up 5 bases, and the segment between their germline ends measures 11 bases. The CDR3 goes from the cysteine to the phenylalanine over 13 residues. Only CDR3 DNA remains: 39 bases, in frame from the first base.

To sequence the TCRbeta CDR3 region, genomic DNA was isolated from the sorted cells. TCRbeta CDR3 regions were sequenced using the immunoSEQ Assay. This immuneACCESS table, as held by TCRdb, lists in-frame sequences with V and J called but not all clones. Of the missing ones, under half trace to an unresolved V gene in checked studies; the others have no known cause. For this sample the table gives nearly 80,000 clones, of which about 94% were detected only once. The ten biggest clones cover roughly 9.8% of the sample. This record comes from a study of OX40 agonist ivuxolimab in advanced cancers. Background for the entire study: The costimulatory receptor OX40 (CD134) was targeted by ivuxolimab, a fully human IgG2 agonistic monoclonal antibody. Intravenous ivuxolimab was administered to patients every 2 weeks at six dose levels: 0.01, 0.1, 0.3, 1.5, 3 and 10 mg/kg. Of the 52 patients in dose escalation, about 20 had hepatocellular carcinoma, some 15 had melanoma, 9 had renal cell carcinoma and 9 had head and neck cancer. The dose-escalation cohort was roughly 87% male with a mean age of approximately 60 years, ranging from roughly 20 to 80. Prior anti-PD-1, anti-PD-L1 or anti-CTLA-4 therapy was permitted, and checkpoint inhibitors had been received by roughly 42% of dose-escalation patients. Partial responses were achieved by three dose-escalation patients, of whom one had hepatocellular carcinoma and two had cutaneous melanoma. The point of sequencing TCRbeta in the periphery was to test whether ivuxolimab changed TCR sequence diversity and drove clonal T-cell expansion. The paper covers the monotherapy dose-escalation part of the phase I ivuxolimab trial, which included N ≈ 54 patients.

The paper's findings and limits, for the study overall: Low levels of normalized T-cell clonal expansion were also seen in some nonresponding patients. After ivuxolimab, CD8+ T cells had more expanded clones than CD4+ T cells on average. Clonal expansion of both CD4+ and CD8+ blood T cells was observed from baseline to week 6 at doses 0.1 to 3.0 mg/kg. In the 0.1-3.0 mg/kg groups, partial responders had among the lowest normalized peripheral clonal expansion, particularly in CD8+ T cells. The antigen specificity of the clonally expanded peripheral T cells was not determined.

The material sequenced was CD4+ or CD8+ T cells sorted from blood, taken in a trial of the OX40 agonist ivuxolimab. The chain joins TRBV18 to TRBJ2-1; matching of 6 bases hints at TRBD2 as the D gene. The clonotype originates from an adult with an advanced solid tumor such as melanoma, head and neck, liver or kidney cancer. DNA sequence: TGTGCCAGCTCCCCCGGCGGGGACAATGAGCAGTTCTTC. Translated, this is CASSPGGDNEQFF.